Listed below are T cell receptor beta chains from one sample, sequenced in a study of HIV-infected children after antiretroviral therapy interruption. TCRdb processed the 3' RACE reads anew with MiXCR; each CDR3 protein has one entry. Among approximately 16,000 distinct CDR3 sequences listed, 3.4% were seen once. Material: CD45RO+ CD8+ T cells from PBMCs, pooled from several time points, obtained from a donor given antiretroviral therapy, either interrupted or continuous. The receptor source for this set is a pool of human donors with HIV. Both conserved end residues are trimmed from each CDR3. Size tells how often a clone was seen (once, few, many) or the class of an expanded clone, and some rows leave it out.

many	TRBV5-1	TRBJ2-7	ASSLAVGVSYEQY
many	TRBV21-1	TRBJ2-3	ASSKGGRGTQY
many	TRBV10-1	TRBJ2-3	ASSAEFTDTQY
many	TRBV28	TRBJ1-5	ASSIDSYNQPQH
many	TRBV19	TRBJ1-2	ASSRRQGARYGYT
many	TRBV7-7	TRBJ2-1	ASSPGLAGAEQF
.	TRBV20-1	TRBJ2-7	SARDRVGDPYEQY
once	TRBV3-1	TRBJ1-1	ASSQGGGTEAF
many	TRBV27	TRBJ2-5	ASRSGLGGTQY
many	TRBV12-3/TRBV12-4	TRBJ1-5	ASSPRGAVSNQPQH
many	TRBV6-1	TRBJ2-1	ASSEAAGALDEQF
many	TRBV20-1	TRBJ1-1	SARDGSGDGSEAF
.	TRBV9	TRBJ1-2	ASRTGGGATGYT
many	TRBV11-1	TRBJ2-7	ASSYHGRKYEQY
.	TRBV28	TRBJ2-3	ASSPQGERVTDTQY
many	TRBV19	TRBJ2-2	ASSIMGFNTGELF
many	TRBV27	TRBJ2-7	ASSFKGWYTYEQY
many	TRBV6-5	TRBJ2-5	ASRQTGTGELDRETQY
many	TRBV5-1	TRBJ2-1	ASRGSGPEQF
many	TRBV20-1	TRBJ2-1	SASTGQNYNEQF
medium-sized	TRBV5-6	TRBJ2-3	ASSLAGGITDTQY
many	TRBV7-8	TRBJ2-7	ASSPQRGGFYEQY